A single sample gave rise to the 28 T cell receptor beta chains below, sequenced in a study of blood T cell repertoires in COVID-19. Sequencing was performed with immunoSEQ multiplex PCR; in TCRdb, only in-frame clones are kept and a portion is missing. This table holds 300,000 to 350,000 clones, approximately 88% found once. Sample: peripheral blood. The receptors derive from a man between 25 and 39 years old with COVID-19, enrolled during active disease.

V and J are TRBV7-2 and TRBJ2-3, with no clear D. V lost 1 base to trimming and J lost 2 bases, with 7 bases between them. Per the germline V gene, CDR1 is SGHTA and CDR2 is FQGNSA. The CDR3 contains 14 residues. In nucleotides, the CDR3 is TGTGCCAGCAGCTTAGGACTGTTCACAGATACGCAGTATTTT. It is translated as CASSLGLFTDTQYF.

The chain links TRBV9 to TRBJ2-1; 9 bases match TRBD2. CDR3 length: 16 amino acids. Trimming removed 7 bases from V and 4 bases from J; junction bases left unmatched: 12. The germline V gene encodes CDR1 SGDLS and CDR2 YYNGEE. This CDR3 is CASDSGASGRYNEQFF. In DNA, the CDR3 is TGTGCCAGCGATTCGGGGGCCAGCGGGAGGTACAATGAGCAGTTCTTC.

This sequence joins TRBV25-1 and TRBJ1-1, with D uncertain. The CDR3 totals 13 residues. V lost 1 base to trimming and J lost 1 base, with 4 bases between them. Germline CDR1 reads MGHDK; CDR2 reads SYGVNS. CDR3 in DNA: TGTGCCAGCAGTGAATTCGGGAACACTGAAGCTTTCTTT. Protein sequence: CASSEFGNTEAFF.

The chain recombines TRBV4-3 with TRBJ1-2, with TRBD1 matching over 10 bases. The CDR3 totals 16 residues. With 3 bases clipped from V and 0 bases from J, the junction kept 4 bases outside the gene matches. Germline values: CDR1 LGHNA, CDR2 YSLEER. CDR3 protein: CASSQQGTGANYGYTF. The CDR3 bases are TGCGCCAGCAGCCAGCAAGGGACAGGGGCTAACTATGGCTACACCTTC.

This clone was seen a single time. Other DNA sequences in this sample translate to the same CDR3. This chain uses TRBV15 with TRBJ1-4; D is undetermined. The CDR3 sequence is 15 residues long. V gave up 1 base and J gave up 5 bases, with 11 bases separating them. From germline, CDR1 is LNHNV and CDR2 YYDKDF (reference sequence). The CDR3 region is CATSRAGQINEKLFF. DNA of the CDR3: TGTGCCACCAGCAGAGCTGGGCAGATAAATGAAAAACTGTTTTTT.

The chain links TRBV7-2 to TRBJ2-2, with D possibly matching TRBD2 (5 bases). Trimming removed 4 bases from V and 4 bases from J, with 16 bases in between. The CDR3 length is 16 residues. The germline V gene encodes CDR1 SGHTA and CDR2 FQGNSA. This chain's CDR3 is CASSSNPGSGTGELFF. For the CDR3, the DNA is TGTGCCAGCAGCTCCAATCCGGGGTCGGGCACCGGGGAGCTGTTTTTT.

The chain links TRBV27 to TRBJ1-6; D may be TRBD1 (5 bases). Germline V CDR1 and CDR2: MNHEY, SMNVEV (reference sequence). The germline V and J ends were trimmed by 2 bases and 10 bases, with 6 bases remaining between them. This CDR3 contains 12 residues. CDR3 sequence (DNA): TGTGCCAGCAGTTTACAGGGCTCACCCCTCCACTTT. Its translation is CASSLQGSPLHF.

Written as DNA, the CDR3 is TGTGCCAGCAGCTTAGCGGGGCGCCAAGAGACCCAGTACTTC. Amino acids: CASSLAGRQETQYF. The chain uses TRBV7-3 and TRBJ2-5; D perhaps matches TRBD2 (6 bases). The CDR3 is 14 amino acids. V gave up 2 bases and J gave up 1 base, with 8 bases separating them. The germline V gene encodes CDR1 SGHTA and CDR2 FQGTGA.

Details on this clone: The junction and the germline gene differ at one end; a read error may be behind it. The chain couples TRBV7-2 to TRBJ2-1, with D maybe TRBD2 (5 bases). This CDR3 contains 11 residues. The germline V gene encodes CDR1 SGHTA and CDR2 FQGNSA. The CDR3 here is CASSAGVKQIF. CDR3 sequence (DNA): TGTGCCAGCAGCGCCGGGGTAAAGCAGATCTTC.

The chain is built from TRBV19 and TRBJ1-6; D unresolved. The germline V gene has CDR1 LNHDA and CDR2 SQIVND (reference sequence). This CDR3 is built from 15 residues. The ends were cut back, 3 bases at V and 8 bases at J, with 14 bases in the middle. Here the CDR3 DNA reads TGTGCCAGTAGTATCCCCAGGACGCGGGATTCACCCCTCCACTTT. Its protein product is CASSIPRTRDSPLHF. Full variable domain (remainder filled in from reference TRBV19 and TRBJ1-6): DGGITQSPKYLFRKEGQNVTLSCEQNLNHDAMYWYRQDPGQGLRLIYYSQIVNDFQKGDIAEGYSVSREKKESFPLTVTSAQKNPTAFYLCASSIPRTRDSPLHFGNGTRLTVT.

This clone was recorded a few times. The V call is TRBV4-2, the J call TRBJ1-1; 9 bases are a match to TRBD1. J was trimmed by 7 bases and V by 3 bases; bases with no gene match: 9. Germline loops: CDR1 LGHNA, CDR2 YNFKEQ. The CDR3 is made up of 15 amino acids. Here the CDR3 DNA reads TGTGCCAGCAGCCACCCGGGACAGGGCTTCGGTGAAGCTTTCTTT. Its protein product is CASSHPGQGFGEAFF.

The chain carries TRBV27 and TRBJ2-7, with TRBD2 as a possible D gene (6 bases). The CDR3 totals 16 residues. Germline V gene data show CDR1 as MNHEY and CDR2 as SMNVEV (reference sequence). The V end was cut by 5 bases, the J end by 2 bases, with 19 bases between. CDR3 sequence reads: CASSPQTSLTTYEQYF. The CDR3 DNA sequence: TGTGCCAGCAGTCCCCAGACTAGTTTGACGACCTACGAGCAGTACTTC.

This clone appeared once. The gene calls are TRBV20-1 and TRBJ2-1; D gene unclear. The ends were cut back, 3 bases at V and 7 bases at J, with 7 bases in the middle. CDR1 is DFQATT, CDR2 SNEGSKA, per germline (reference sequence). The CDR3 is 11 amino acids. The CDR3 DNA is TGCAGTGCTAGGCAACTGAATGAGCAGTTCTTC. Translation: CSARQLNEQFF.

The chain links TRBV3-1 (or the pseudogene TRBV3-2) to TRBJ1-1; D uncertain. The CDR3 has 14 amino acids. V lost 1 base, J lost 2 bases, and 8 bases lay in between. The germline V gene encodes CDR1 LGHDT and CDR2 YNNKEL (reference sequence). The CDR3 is CASSQVLPNTEAFF. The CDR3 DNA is TGTGCCAGCAGCCAAGTTCTACCTAACACTGAAGCTTTCTTT.

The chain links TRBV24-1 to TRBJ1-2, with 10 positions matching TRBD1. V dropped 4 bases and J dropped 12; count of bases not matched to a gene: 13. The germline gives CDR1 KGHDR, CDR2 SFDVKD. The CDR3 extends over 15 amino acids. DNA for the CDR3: TGTGCCACCAGTGAAGCAGCTCGGGACAGGGGAATCGACACCTTC. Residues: CATSEAARDRGIDTF.

The CDR3 coding sequence is TGTGCCAGCAGCTTGTCAGGGGGGGAGACCCAGTACTTC. Protein: CASSLSGGETQYF. The V call is TRBV7-2, the J call TRBJ2-5, with D possibly matching TRBD1 (7 bases). The germline gives CDR1 SGHTA, CDR2 FQGNSA. The CDR3 is 13 residues long. V shed 3 bases and J shed 5 bases, with 10 bases lying between them.

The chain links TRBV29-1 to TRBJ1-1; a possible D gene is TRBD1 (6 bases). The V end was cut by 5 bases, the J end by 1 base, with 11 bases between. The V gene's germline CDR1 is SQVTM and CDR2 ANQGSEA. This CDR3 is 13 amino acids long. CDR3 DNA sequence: TGCAGCGTTCGGGGAGGGGGGAACACTGAAGCTTTCTTT. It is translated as CSVRGGGNTEAFF. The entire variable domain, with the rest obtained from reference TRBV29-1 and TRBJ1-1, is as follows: SAVISQKPSRDICQRGTSLTIQCQVDSQVTMMFWYRQQPGQSLTLIATANQGSEATYESGFVIDKFPISRPNLTFSTLTVSNMSPEDSSIYLCSVRGGGNTEAFFGQGTRLTVV.

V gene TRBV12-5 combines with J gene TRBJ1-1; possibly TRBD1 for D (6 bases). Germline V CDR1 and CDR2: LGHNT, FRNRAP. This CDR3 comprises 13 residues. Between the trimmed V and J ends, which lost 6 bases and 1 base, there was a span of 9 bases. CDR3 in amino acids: CASGRQENTEAFF. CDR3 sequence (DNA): TGTGCTAGTGGACGACAGGAGAACACTGAAGCTTTCTTT.

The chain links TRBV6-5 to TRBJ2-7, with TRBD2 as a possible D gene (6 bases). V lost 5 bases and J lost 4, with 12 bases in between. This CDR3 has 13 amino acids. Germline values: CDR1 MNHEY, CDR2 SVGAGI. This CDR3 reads CASSTAGRYEQYF. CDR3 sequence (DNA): TGTGCCAGCAGTACCGCCGGGAGATACGAGCAGTACTTC.

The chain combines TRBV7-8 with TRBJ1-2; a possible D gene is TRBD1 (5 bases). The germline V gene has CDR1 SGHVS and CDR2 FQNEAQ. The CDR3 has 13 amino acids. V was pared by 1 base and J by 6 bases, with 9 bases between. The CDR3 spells CASSLGQLDGYTF. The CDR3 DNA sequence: TGTGCCAGCAGCTTAGGACAGCTGGATGGCTACACCTTC.

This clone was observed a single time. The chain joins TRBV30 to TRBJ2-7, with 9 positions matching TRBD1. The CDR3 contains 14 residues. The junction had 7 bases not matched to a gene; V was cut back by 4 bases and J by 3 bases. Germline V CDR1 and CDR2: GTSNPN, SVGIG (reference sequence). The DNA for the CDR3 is TGTGCCTGGACGTTAGGGACAGGGTACTACGAGCAGTACTTC. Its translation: CAWTLGTGYYEQYF.

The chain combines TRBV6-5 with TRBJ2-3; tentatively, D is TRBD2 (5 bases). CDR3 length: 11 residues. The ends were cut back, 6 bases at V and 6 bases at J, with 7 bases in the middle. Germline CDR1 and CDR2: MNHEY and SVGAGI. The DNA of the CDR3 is TGTGCCAGCAGCCCGGGGGATACGCAGTATTTT. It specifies CASSPGDTQYF.

The CDR3 loop is CASSGRVRYETQYF. CDR3 sequence (DNA): TGTGCCAGCAGTGGGAGGGTGAGGTATGAGACCCAGTACTTC. The chain is built from TRBV2 and TRBJ2-5, with D possibly being TRBD2 (6 bases). Trimming removed 4 bases from V and 5 bases from J, with 14 bases in between. From germline, CDR1 is SNHLY and CDR2 FYNNEI. The CDR3 has 14 amino acids.

CDR3 sequence: CASSRQGNTGELFF. In DNA form, the CDR3 reads TGTGCCAGCAGCAGACAGGGGAACACCGGGGAGCTGTTTTTT. V is TRBV7-3 and J is TRBJ2-2; 7 bases match TRBD1. With V trimmed by 5 bases and J by 1 base, 1 base remained unmatched. This CDR3 region has 14 residues. CDR1 is SGHTA, CDR2 FQGTGA, per germline.

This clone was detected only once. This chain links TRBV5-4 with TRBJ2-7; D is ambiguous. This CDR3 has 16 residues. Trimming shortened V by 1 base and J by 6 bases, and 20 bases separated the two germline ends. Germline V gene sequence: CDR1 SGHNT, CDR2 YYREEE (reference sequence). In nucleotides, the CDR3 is TGTGCCAGCAGCTTGCGTTCCGGCCCCGCCGCGGCCGAGCAGTACTTC. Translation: CASSLRSGPAAAEQYF. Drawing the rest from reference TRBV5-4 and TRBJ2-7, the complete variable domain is ETGVTQSPTHLIKTRGQQVTLRCSSQSGHNTVSWYQQALGQGPQFIFQYYREEENGRGNFPPRFSGLQFPNYSSELNVNALELDDSALYLCASSLRSGPAAAEQYFGPGTRLTVT.

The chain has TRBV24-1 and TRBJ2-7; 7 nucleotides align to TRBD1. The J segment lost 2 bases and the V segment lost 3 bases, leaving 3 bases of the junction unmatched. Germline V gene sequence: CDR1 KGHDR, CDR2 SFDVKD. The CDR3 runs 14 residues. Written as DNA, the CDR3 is TGTGCCACCAGTGATCAGGGGGACACCTACGAGCAGTACTTC. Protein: CATSDQGDTYEQYF.

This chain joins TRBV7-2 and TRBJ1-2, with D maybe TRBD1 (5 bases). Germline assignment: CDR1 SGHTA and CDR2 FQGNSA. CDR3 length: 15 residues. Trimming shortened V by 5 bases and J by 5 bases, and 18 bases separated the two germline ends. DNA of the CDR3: TGTGCCAGCAGCACCGCCGGGAAACGGGGGTATGGCTACACCTTC. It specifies CASSTAGKRGYGYTF.

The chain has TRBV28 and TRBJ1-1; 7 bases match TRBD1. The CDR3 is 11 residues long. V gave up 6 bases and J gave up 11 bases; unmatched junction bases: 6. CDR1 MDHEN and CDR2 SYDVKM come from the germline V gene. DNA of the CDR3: TGTGCCAGCAGCCAACCAGGGGGGGCTTTCTTT. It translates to CASSQPGGAFF.